These 16 T cell receptor beta chains were all obtained from the same sample, sequenced in a study of Ad26.COV2.S vaccination and SARS-CoV-2 variants. Produced via immunoSEQ multiplex PCR; TCRdb's table is partial and in-frame only. Among about 140,000 clones listed, 75% to 90% were seen once. The sequencing here drew on peripheral blood, taken after recovery from COVID-19. The source of these receptors is a human donor who had recovered from COVID-19.

The chain has TRBV14 and TRBJ1-6, with 9 bases matching TRBD1. Germline lookup yields CDR1 SGHDN and CDR2 FVKESK. This CDR3 region has 19 residues. Unmatched junction bases numbered 11, after V lost 0 bases and J lost 5 bases. Here the CDR3 DNA reads TGTGCCAGCAGCCAAGATTGGGACAGGGAGGTGGGGGATAATTCACCCCTCCACTTT. This translates into CASSQDWDREVGDNSPLHF.

This clone was detected many times. This chain uses TRBV11-2 with TRBJ2-7; D is perhaps TRBD2 (5 bases). The CDR3 is made up of 12 amino acids. V was trimmed by 6 bases and J by 4 bases, leaving 10 bases between them. Germline CDR1 and CDR2: SGHAT and FQNNGV. The CDR3 DNA follows: TGTGCCAGCAGATATACGGGATACGAGCAGTACTTC. Its translation: CASRYTGYEQYF.

V usage is TRBV7-9 and J usage is TRBJ2-5, with D perhaps matching TRBD2 (5 bases). In germline, CDR1 is SEHNR, CDR2 FQNEAQ (reference sequence). The CDR3 runs 17 residues. With 3 bases removed from V and 2 bases from J, the gap between germline ends came to 19 bases. As DNA, the CDR3 is TGTGCCAGCAGCTTCACCGGCTGGAGGTCGGGGCAAGAGACCCAGTACTTC. Amino acids: CASSFTGWRSGQETQYF.

This rearrangement joins TRBV4-3 to TRBJ2-7; D ambiguous. The V end was cut by 0 bases, the J end by 2 bases, with 11 bases between. Germline CDR1 is LGHNA and CDR2 is YSLEER. The CDR3 has 15 amino acids. The chain's CDR3 is CASSQDRVGTYEQYF. The DNA of the CDR3 is TGCGCCAGCAGCCAAGATCGGGTGGGGACCTACGAGCAGTACTTC.

The gene calls are TRBV18 and TRBJ2-1; 7 bases agree with TRBD2. Germline CDR1 is KGHSH and CDR2 is LQKENI. V dropped 6 bases and J dropped 6; count of bases not matched to a gene: 8. The CDR3 loop spans 14 amino acids. In DNA form, the CDR3 reads TGTGCCAGCTCTCCCCAGACTAGCCGCAATGAGCAGTTCTTC. Residues: CASSPQTSRNEQFF.

The J gene is TRBJ2-6, the V gene TRBV5-1; TRBD2 aligns across 9 bases. CDR1 and CDR2 (germline): SGHRS, YFSETQ. The J segment lost 2 bases and the V segment lost 1 base, leaving 4 bases of the junction unmatched. The CDR3 loop spans 17 amino acids. The CDR3 region is CASSLLASGAGANVLTF. The CDR3 DNA sequence: TGCGCCAGCAGCTTGTTGGCTAGCGGGGCTGGGGCCAACGTCCTGACTTTC.

The chain employs TRBV10-2 and TRBJ2-7, with 10 bases matching TRBD2. The CDR3 is 13 residues long. Germline-derived CDR1 and CDR2 are WSHSY and SAAADI. With 6 bases clipped from V and 4 bases from J, the junction kept 3 bases outside the gene matches. CDR3 DNA: TGCGCCAGCAGAACTAGCGGGGAGTACGAGCAGTACTTC. This gives the protein CASRTSGEYEQYF.

This clone was recorded only once. This chain links TRBV2 with TRBJ2-7; D not resolved. Deletions cut 5 bases from V and 5 bases from J, with 13 bases between. The CDR3 sequence is 13 residues long. Germline CDR1 SNHLY, CDR2 FYNNEI. The CDR3 region is CASSIVGFHEQYF. CDR3 DNA: TGTGCCAGCAGTATCGTGGGTTTCCACGAGCAGTACTTC.

J is TRBJ1-1 and V is TRBV7-8, with D possibly being TRBD1 (5 bases). Germline V lookup: CDR1 SGHVS, CDR2 FQNEAQ. This CDR3 spans 13 amino acids. Trimming removed 5 bases at V and 2 bases at J, with 9 bases between. CDR3 sequence: CASSRQTNTEAFF. In DNA, the CDR3 is TGTGCCAGCAGCCGACAGACCAACACTGAAGCTTTCTTT.

The genes are TRBV5-5 and TRBJ2-2; D not resolved. CDR1 is SGHKS and CDR2 is YYEKEE in the germline V gene (reference sequence). Trimming removed 4 bases at V and 4 bases at J, with 8 bases between. There are 13 residues in the CDR3. The CDR3 protein is CASSDLGTGELFF. CDR3 DNA: TGTGCCAGCAGCGACCTTGGCACCGGGGAGCTGTTTTTT.

The chain is built from TRBV6-1 and TRBJ1-1; tentatively, D is TRBD1 (5 bases). In germline, CDR1 is MNHNS, CDR2 SASEGT. This CDR3 region has 16 residues. V dropped 2 bases and J dropped 5 bases, with 18 bases sitting between them. CDR3 sequence: CASSEPLRGGRTEAFF. The CDR3 DNA is TGTGCCAGCAGTGAACCTCTTCGGGGGGGAAGAACTGAAGCTTTCTTT.

J is TRBJ2-7 and V is TRBV7-2; D call uncertain. The V gene lost 3 bases and the J gene lost 6 bases, with 21 bases spanning the gap. Germline-derived CDR1 and CDR2 are SGHTA and FQGNSA. The CDR3 loop spans 16 amino acids. Here the CDR3 DNA reads TGTGCCAGCAGCTTCAGATTTAGGGAAGTATCATCCGAGCAGTACTTC. Protein: CASSFRFREVSSEQYF.

This clone was counted only a few times. The chain is built from TRBV5-6 and TRBJ1-5; D is unresolved. Trimming left V 1 base short and J 4 bases short, with 9 bases between. Germline V CDR1 and CDR2: SGHDT, YYEEEE. This CDR3 has 14 residues. The CDR3 region has the DNA TGTGCCAGCAGCTTGTCTGGCAGTAATCAGCCCCAGCATTTT. The encoded protein is CASSLSGSNQPQHF.

The chain couples TRBV12-3 or TRBV12-4 to TRBJ1-1; D call uncertain. The CDR3 runs 13 residues. Deletions cut 6 bases from V and 2 bases from J, with 10 bases between. CDR3: CASSPTDNTEAFF. DNA of the CDR3: TGTGCCAGCAGCCCCACCGATAACACTGAAGCTTTCTTT.

The V gene is TRBV7-2, the J gene TRBJ2-1; 8 bases match TRBD1. Germline V gives CDR1 SGHTA, CDR2 FQGNSA. Trimming took 6 bases from V and 8 from J; bases not matched to a gene: 6. This CDR3 has 13 amino acids. The CDR3 bases are TGTGCCAGCAGTGCGGACAGGGACCATGAGCAGTTCTTC. Its translation is CASSADRDHEQFF.

The chain combines TRBV28 with TRBJ1-1, with D unresolved. Deletions cut 3 bases from V and 6 bases from J, with 14 bases between. Germline CDR1 reads MDHEN; CDR2 reads SYDVKM. CDR3 size: 14 residues. Here the CDR3 DNA reads TGTGCCAGCAGTTTTGCAGACTCTTTGGCTGAAGCTTTCTTT. It yields the protein CASSFADSLAEAFF.